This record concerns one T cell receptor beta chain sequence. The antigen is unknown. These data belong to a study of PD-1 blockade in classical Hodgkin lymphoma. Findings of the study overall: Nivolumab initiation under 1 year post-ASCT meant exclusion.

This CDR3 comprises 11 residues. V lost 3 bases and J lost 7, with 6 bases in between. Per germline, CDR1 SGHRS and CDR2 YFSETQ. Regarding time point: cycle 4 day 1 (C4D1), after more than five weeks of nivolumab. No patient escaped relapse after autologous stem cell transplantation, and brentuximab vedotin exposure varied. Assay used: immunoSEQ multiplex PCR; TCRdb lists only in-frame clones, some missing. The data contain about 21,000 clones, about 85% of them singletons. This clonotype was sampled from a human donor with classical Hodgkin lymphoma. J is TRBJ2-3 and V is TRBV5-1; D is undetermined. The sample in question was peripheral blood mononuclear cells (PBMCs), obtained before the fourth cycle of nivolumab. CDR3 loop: CASSSQNTQYF. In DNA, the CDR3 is TGCGCCAGCAGCTCCCAAAATACGCAGTATTTT. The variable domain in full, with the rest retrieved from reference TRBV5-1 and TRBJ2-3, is KAGVTQTPRYLIKTRGQQVTLSCSPISGHRSVSWYQQTPGQGLQFLFEYFSETQRNKGNFPGRFSGRQFSNSRSEMNVSTLELGDSALYLCASSSQNTQYFGPGTRLTVL.